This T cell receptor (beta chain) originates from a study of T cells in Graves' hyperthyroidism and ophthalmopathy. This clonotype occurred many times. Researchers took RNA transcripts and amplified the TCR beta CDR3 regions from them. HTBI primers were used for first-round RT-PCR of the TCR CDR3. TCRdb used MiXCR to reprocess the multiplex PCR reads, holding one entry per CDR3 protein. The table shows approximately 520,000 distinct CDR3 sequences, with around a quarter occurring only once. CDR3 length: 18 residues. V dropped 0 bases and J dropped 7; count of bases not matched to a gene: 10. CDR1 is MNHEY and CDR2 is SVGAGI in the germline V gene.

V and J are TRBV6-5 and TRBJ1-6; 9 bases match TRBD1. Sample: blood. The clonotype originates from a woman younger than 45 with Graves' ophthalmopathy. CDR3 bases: TGTGCCAGCAGTTACTCGGTCTCCCGACAGGGGGGAAATTCACCCCTCCACTTT. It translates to CASSYSVSRQGGNSPLHF.